Following are 21 T cell receptor beta chains from one sample sequenced in a study of cytotoxic CD8 clonotypes in ibrutinib-treated CLL. The repertoire was sequenced with immunoSEQ multiplex PCR; TCRdb's copy has only in-frame clones and lacks some. The sample lists approximately 350,000 clones, 67% occurring once. The sample in question was PBMCs, obtained after 36 months of ibrutinib treatment. Receptors were obtained from a human donor with chronic lymphocytic leukemia.

V is TRBV10-3 and J is TRBJ2-7; 11 bases match TRBD1. CDR1 is ENHRY, CDR2 SYGVKD, per germline. This CDR3 region has 13 residues. Trimming at V came to 7 bases and at J to 6 bases, leaving 5 bases not matched to a gene. The CDR3: CAIKVGQGVEQYF. For the CDR3, the DNA is TGTGCCATCAAGGTGGGACAGGGGGTCGAGCAGTACTTC.

The chain recombines TRBV27 with TRBJ2-5, with 7 positions matching TRBD2. Germline CDR1 and CDR2: MNHEY and SMNVEV (reference sequence). The CDR3 contains 12 residues. Unmatched junction bases numbered 1, after V lost 4 bases and J lost 5 bases. The CDR3 nucleotides are TGTGCCAGCAGTTCCGGGGGGGAGACCCAGTACTTC. It encodes CASSSGGETQYF.

The rearrangement joins TRBV2 to TRBJ2-3; D is unclear. The germline CDR1 and CDR2 sequences are SNHLY and FYNNEI. Trimming removed 4 bases at V and 0 bases at J, with 11 bases between. CDR3 length: 15 amino acids. CDR3 protein: CASSVVRISTDTQYF. The CDR3 DNA reads TGTGCCAGCAGTGTGGTACGGATTAGCACAGATACGCAGTATTTT.

The table lists this clone with a few counts. The rearrangement joins TRBV27 to TRBJ2-3; TRBD1 is a possible D gene (6 bases). This CDR3 is built from 12 residues. V was trimmed by 4 bases and J by 7 bases, leaving 9 bases between them. Per germline, CDR1 MNHEY and CDR2 SMNVEV (reference sequence). The CDR3 DNA is TGTGCCAGCAGTTCACAGGGTAATACGCAGTATTTT. This encodes CASSSQGNTQYF.

This chain joins TRBV6-1 and TRBJ2-7; 7 bases fit TRBD1. The V gene end was trimmed by 6 bases and the J gene end by 3 bases; junction bases not matched to a gene: 5. The CDR3 spans 13 residues. The germline V gene encodes CDR1 MNHNS and CDR2 SASEGT. DNA for the CDR3: TGTGCCAGCAGCCACCGGGACAGCTACGAGCAGTACTTC. Translated, it gives CASSHRDSYEQYF.

This chain joins TRBV27 and TRBJ2-7; TRBD2 might be the D (6 bases). Per the germline V gene, CDR1 is MNHEY and CDR2 is SMNVEV (reference sequence). CDR3 length: 13 amino acids. Deletions cut 0 bases from V and 6 bases from J, with 9 bases between. Written as DNA, the CDR3 is TGTGCCAGCAGTTTATCACAACTAGCCGAGCAGTACTTC. Residues: CASSLSQLAEQYF.

The gene calls are TRBV20-1 and TRBJ2-1; D not resolved. The germline V and J ends were trimmed by 1 base and 9 bases, with 7 bases remaining between them. CDR3 length: 11 residues. Germline values: CDR1 DFQATT, CDR2 SNEGSKA (reference sequence). The CDR3 DNA sequence: TGCAGTGCTAGAGGCCGCCTTGAGCAGTTCTTC. It specifies CSARGRLEQFF.

This clone has just a few counts. The chain carries TRBV9 and TRBJ1-6; D ambiguous. CDR1 is SGDLS and CDR2 is YYNGEE in the germline V gene. The V and J ends lost 2 bases and 7 bases respectively, with 7 bases between them. The CDR3 loop spans 13 amino acids. The CDR3 here is CASSVAGNSPLHF. In nucleotides, the CDR3 is TGTGCCAGCAGCGTGGCAGGCAATTCACCCCTCCACTTT.

The chain employs TRBV7-3 and TRBJ1-2; a possible D gene is TRBD1 (6 bases). CDR1 and CDR2 from the germline V gene are SGHTA and FQGTGA. V was cut by 4 bases and J by 4 bases, with 16 bases left in between. CDR3 length: 15 residues. The CDR3 DNA follows: TGTGCCAGCAGCTCGGGGGACATTGGGTCCTATGGCTACACCTTC. This sequence encodes CASSSGDIGSYGYTF. Filled out from reference TRBV7-3 and TRBJ1-2, the complete variable domain reads GAGVSQTPSNKVTEKGKYVELRCDPISGHTALYWYRQSLGQGPEFLIYFQGTGAADDSGLPNDRFFAVRPEGSVSTLKIQRTERGDSAVYLCASSSGDIGSYGYTFGSGTRLTVV.

CDR3 sequence: CASSLAKGGGRTGQALYGYTF. The CDR3 DNA is TGTGCCAGCAGCTTAGCAAAAGGAGGAGGAAGGACAGGTCAGGCGCTATATGGCTACACCTTC. V gene TRBV7-2 combines with J gene TRBJ1-2, with 7 positions matching TRBD1. The junction had 24 bases not matched to a gene; V was cut back by 0 bases and J by 5 bases. Germline loops: CDR1 SGHTA, CDR2 FQGNSA. This CDR3 is built from 21 residues.

The J gene is TRBJ1-4, the V gene TRBV7-9; D might be TRBD1 (5 bases). The CDR3 sequence is 16 residues long. Deletions cut 0 bases from V and 7 bases from J, with 15 bases between. Germline V lookup: CDR1 SEHNR, CDR2 FQNEAQ (reference sequence). The DNA for the CDR3 is TGTGCCAGCAGCTTAGCCGAGGGCCAGGGAGGTGAAAAACTGTTTTTT. Translated, it gives CASSLAEGQGGEKLFF.

This clone was seen more than once but under ten times. The chain carries TRBV20-1 and TRBJ2-1; D uncertain. CDR3 length: 11 residues. Per germline, CDR1 DFQATT and CDR2 SNEGSKA (reference sequence). V lost 6 bases, J lost 12 bases, and 15 bases lay in between. The CDR3 is CSAKIVVGQFF. Here the CDR3 DNA reads TGCAGTGCGAAAATAGTAGTTGGGCAGTTCTTC.

V is TRBV7-2 and J is TRBJ2-2; 9 bases are shared with TRBD2. V gave up 7 bases and J gave up 3 bases; unmatched junction bases: 15. The germline CDR1 and CDR2 sequences are SGHTA and FQGNSA. The CDR3 has 18 amino acids. CDR3 loop: CASTLGLAGGPYTGELFF. The CDR3 DNA reads as TGTGCCAGCACCCTAGGGCTGGCGGGGGGGCCGTACACCGGGGAGCTGTTTTTT.

Remarks on this clone: This specimen includes other DNA sequences encoding the same CDR3. The chain couples TRBV9 to TRBJ2-3; D unresolved. V dropped 0 bases and J dropped 0 bases, with 8 bases sitting between them. There are 15 residues in the CDR3. Germline loops: CDR1 SGDLS, CDR2 YYNGEE. DNA for the CDR3: TGTGCCAGCAGCGTAGGGGCAGGCAGCACAGATACGCAGTATTTT. Translating gives CASSVGAGSTDTQYF.

This clone was counted only a few times. The chain recombines TRBV11-2 with TRBJ2-3; no clear D gene. The CDR3 totals 12 residues. Germline CDR1 reads SGHAT; CDR2 reads FQNNGV. The V gene lost 6 bases and the J gene lost 4 bases, with 8 bases spanning the gap. CDR3: CASRQYADTQYF. The CDR3 DNA reads as TGTGCCAGCAGACAATACGCAGATACGCAGTATTTT.

The rearrangement joins TRBV15 to TRBJ2-1; 7 bases line up with TRBD2. Germline V gene lookup returns CDR1 LNHNV and CDR2 YYDKDF (reference sequence). V lost 3 bases to trimming and J lost 4 bases; unmatched junction nucleotides: 9. The CDR3 consists of 16 residues. As DNA, the CDR3 is TGTGCCACCAGCAGGACCGCTAGCGGAGTTTACAATGAGCAGTTCTTC. Its translation: CATSRTASGVYNEQFF.

The V and J genes are TRBV18 and TRBJ2-1; TRBD1 matches 12 bases. CDR1 is KGHSH and CDR2 is LQKENI in the germline V gene. The ends lost 4 bases at V and 5 bases at J; junction bases unmatched: 3. This CDR3 spans 15 amino acids. The CDR3 bases are TGTGCCAGCTCACGGGACAGGGGGCACGACAATGAGCAGTTCTTC. It specifies CASSRDRGHDNEQFF.

V is TRBV27 and J is TRBJ2-3; 7 nucleotides agree with TRBD1. The CDR3 covers 14 residues. V shed 4 bases and J 8 bases; nucleotides not matched to a gene: 9. Germline V CDR1 and CDR2: MNHEY, SMNVEV (reference sequence). CDR3 residues: CASSSTGLMGTQYF. The CDR3 DNA is TGTGCCAGCAGTTCGACAGGGCTGATGGGTACGCAGTATTTT.

The count of this clone is one. This sequence joins TRBV6-6 and TRBJ2-7; 7 nucleotides align to TRBD2. The CDR3 length is 14 residues. Germline trimming cut 0 bases from V and 2 bases from J; bases unmatched to any gene: 1. Germline lookup yields CDR1 MNHNY and CDR2 SVGAGI (reference sequence). CDR3 coding DNA: TGTGCCAGCAGTTACTCGGGAGGGACCTACGAGCAGTACTTC. Its protein is CASSYSGGTYEQYF.

The V and J genes are TRBV28 and TRBJ1-4; D remains unclear. V was pared by 3 bases and J by 4 bases, with 6 bases between. CDR3 size: 13 residues. CDR1 and CDR2 from the germline V gene are MDHEN and SYDVKM. CDR3 region: CASSFSRNEKLFF. CDR3 nucleotides: TGTGCCAGCAGTTTTTCCCGTAATGAAAAACTGTTTTTT.

This chain uses TRBV15 with TRBJ2-7; 7 nucleotides match TRBD2. V dropped 3 bases and J dropped 7; count of bases not matched to a gene: 12. This CDR3 contains 15 residues. Looked up from germline, CDR1 is LNHNV and CDR2 is YYDKDF (reference sequence). CDR3 nucleotides: TGTGCCACCAGCAGCCGTATACTAGCGCTTTCTGAGCAGTACTTC. Its protein product is CATSSRILALSEQYF.